The 30 T cell receptor beta chains reported below all come from one sample, sequenced in a study of vaccination effects on CD4 cells after COVID-19. Investigators separated out CD4+ T cells once around 11 days of culture had passed. The person had PCR-confirmed SARS-CoV-2 infection between March and December 2020. Each participant was given two doses of one vaccine (BNT162b2 or mRNA-1273). The repertoire was sequenced with immunoSEQ multiplex PCR; TCRdb's copy has only in-frame clones and lacks some. The top ten clones hold about 4.9% of a sample with around 50,000 clones, 74% of them seen once. No antigens are known for them. The source material was CD4+ T cells from PBMCs cultured without peptide, sampled after COVID-19 vaccination. Receptors originate from a human donor who had a prior SARS-CoV-2 infection.

The chain recombines TRBV7-3 with TRBJ2-3; D is possibly TRBD1 or TRBD2 (5 bases each). CDR1 is SGHTA, CDR2 FQGTGA, per germline. This CDR3 comprises 13 residues. The ends were cut back, 2 bases at V and 8 bases at J, with 11 bases in the middle. The CDR3 region is CASSLEVGGTQYF. The CDR3 coding sequence is TGTGCCAGCAGCTTAGAGGTTGGGGGTACGCAGTATTTT.

The chain has TRBV29-1 and TRBJ2-1; D not resolved. CDR1 SQVTM and CDR2 ANQGSEA come from the germline V gene. The CDR3 length is 17 residues. V was clipped by 8 bases and J by 9 bases, with 32 bases between them. In DNA form, the CDR3 reads TGCAGCTCAGCCCACCGAAGGGCCAACCTTCCCCACGGTGAGCAGTTCTTC. It yields the protein CSSAHRRANLPHGEQFF.

This clone was counted between two and nine times. The rearrangement joins TRBV3-1 (or the pseudogene TRBV3-2) to TRBJ2-7, with D possibly matching TRBD2 (6 bases). The CDR3 has 14 residues. The ends were cut back, 3 bases at V and 0 bases at J, with 9 bases in the middle. CDR1 is LGHDT, CDR2 YNNKEL, per germline (reference sequence). CDR3: CASSHSGSSYEQYF. The CDR3 nucleotides read TGTGCCAGCAGCCATAGCGGAAGCTCCTACGAGCAGTACTTC.

The chain combines TRBV6-6 with TRBJ1-2, with D uncertain. V was shortened by 6 bases and J by 4 bases, with 21 bases between the two germline ends. The germline gives CDR1 MNHNY, CDR2 SVGAGI (reference sequence). CDR3 length equals 16 residues. This CDR3 reads CASSRSGGERGYGYTF. The CDR3 DNA reads TGTGCCAGCAGCCGATCCGGCGGCGAAAGAGGCTATGGCTACACCTTC.

This chain links TRBV7-6 with TRBJ2-2; 10 bases map to TRBD1. Per germline, CDR1 SGHVS and CDR2 FNYEAQ. The CDR3 sequence is 15 residues long. The V gene end was trimmed by 4 bases and the J gene end by 3 bases; junction bases not matched to a gene: 2. This chain's CDR3 is CASSSTGGDTGELFF. The DNA of the CDR3 is TGTGCCAGCAGCTCGACAGGGGGCGACACCGGGGAGCTGTTTTTT.

The chain combines TRBV19 with TRBJ2-1; D is unclear. The germline V gene encodes CDR1 LNHDA and CDR2 SQIVND (reference sequence). This CDR3 comprises 14 residues. Trimming took off 3 bases at V and 4 bases at J, with 10 bases between the two ends. DNA of the CDR3: TGTGCCAGTAGTATGAAGTTGAGATACAATGAGCAGTTCTTC. This translates into CASSMKLRYNEQFF.

The rearrangement uses TRBV11-3 and TRBJ2-1; no reliable D call. The CDR3 has 13 amino acids. Germline V gene data show CDR1 as SGHNT and CDR2 as YENEEA. Trimming left V 3 bases short and J 5 bases short, with 8 bases between. In nucleotides, the CDR3 is TGTGCCAGCAGCTTTAGAGTCCACAATGAGCAGTTCTTC. This encodes CASSFRVHNEQFF.

The chain recombines TRBV5-5 with TRBJ1-4, with 9 bases fitting TRBD1. V gave up 3 bases and J gave up 4 bases; unmatched junction bases: 7. Germline assignment: CDR1 SGHKS and CDR2 YYEKEE (reference sequence). This CDR3 spans 16 amino acids. CDR3 DNA: TGTGCCAGCAGCTCGTGGACAGGGGTCGATAATGAAAAACTGTTTTTT. Protein sequence: CASSSWTGVDNEKLFF.

The table lists this clone with a few counts. This chain links TRBV7-2 with TRBJ2-2; tentative D call: TRBD2 (5 bases). The CDR3 contains 14 residues. Deletions cut 5 bases from V and 7 bases from J, with 14 bases between. CDR1 and CDR2 from the germline V gene are SGHTA and FQGNSA. CDR3 in DNA: TGTGCCAGCAGCGCTCCTAGAGAGGGCGGGGAGCTGTTTTTT. It specifies CASSAPREGGELFF.

The CDR3 nucleotides are TGTGCCAGCAGCTTGAATTCCGCCGGGGAGCTGTTTTTT. It encodes CASSLNSAGELFF. This chain links TRBV5-6 with TRBJ2-2; D not certain. The germline V gene encodes CDR1 SGHDT and CDR2 YYEEEE. Trimming stripped 1 base from V and 6 bases from J, with 7 bases between. The length of the CDR3 is 13 residues. The variable domain in full, completed from reference TRBV5-6 and TRBJ2-2, reads DAGVTQSPTHLIKTRGQQVTLRCSPKSGHDTVSWYQQALGQGPQFIFQYYEEEERQRGNFPDRFSGHQFPNYSSELNVNALLLGDSALYLCASSLNSAGELFFGEGSRLTVL.

The chain carries TRBV27 and TRBJ2-3, with 10 bases aligning to TRBD2. CDR1 MNHEY and CDR2 SMNVEV come from the germline V gene (reference sequence). The CDR3 consists of 16 residues. The J segment lost 1 base and the V segment lost 5 bases, leaving 6 bases of the junction unmatched. The CDR3 sequence is CASSPRLAGGTDTQYF. The CDR3 region has the DNA TGTGCCAGCAGTCCCCGCCTAGCGGGGGGCACAGATACGCAGTATTTT.

For the CDR3, the DNA is TGTGCCAGCAGTCCGAGCGGCTGGGGGACCCAGTACTTC. Residues: CASSPSGWGTQYF. This chain joins TRBV7-2 and TRBJ2-5; tentative D call: TRBD2 (5 bases). CDR1 and CDR2 (germline): SGHTA, FQGNSA. CDR3 length: 13 amino acids. The germline V and J ends were trimmed by 6 bases and 7 bases, with 15 bases remaining between them.

This clone was seen more than once but under ten times. The genes are TRBV2 and TRBJ1-5; a possible D gene is TRBD1 (6 bases). This CDR3 is built from 14 residues. Deletions cut 5 bases from V and 1 base from J, with 9 bases between. Germline assignment: CDR1 SNHLY and CDR2 FYNNEI. In DNA, the CDR3 is TGTGCCAGCAGTACCGGGACAAGCAATCAGCCCCAGCATTTT. Protein: CASSTGTSNQPQHF.

This rearrangement joins TRBV7-8 to TRBJ1-2, with a weak D call TRBD1 (6 bases). Trimming took 3 bases from V and 5 from J, leaving 16 bases between them. The CDR3 loop spans 15 amino acids. Per germline, CDR1 SGHVS and CDR2 FQNEAQ. CDR3 protein: CASSFRGAQGYGYTF. DNA of the CDR3: TGTGCCAGCAGCTTCAGAGGAGCACAGGGTTATGGCTACACCTTC.

The chain joins TRBV28 to TRBJ2-1; TRBD2 aligns across 7 bases. In germline, CDR1 is MDHEN, CDR2 SYDVKM. Germline trimming cut 3 bases from V and 7 bases from J; bases unmatched to any gene: 18. The CDR3 is 18 residues long. The CDR3 DNA sequence: TGTGCCAGCAGTTTCCTTCTGAAGCGGGGCCCCCCGGGGAATGAGCAGTTCTTC. Translated, it gives CASSFLLKRGPPGNEQFF.

The chain has TRBV28 and TRBJ2-1, with 9 bases that match TRBD1. The CDR3 length is 14 residues. The trim removed 3 bases at V and 9 bases at J, leaving 6 bases unmatched. Germline CDR1 MDHEN, CDR2 SYDVKM. The CDR3 loop is CASSFWGQGGEQFF. Here the CDR3 DNA reads TGTGCCAGCAGTTTCTGGGGACAGGGCGGTGAGCAGTTCTTC.

This CDR3 is CASSIDGTGRNQPQHF. In nucleotides, the CDR3 is TGTGCCAGTAGTATAGATGGGACAGGGCGCAATCAGCCCCAGCATTTT. The chain uses TRBV19 and TRBJ1-5; 9 bases map to TRBD1. The CDR3 consists of 16 residues. Germline-derived CDR1 and CDR2 are LNHDA and SQIVND (reference sequence). With 0 bases clipped from V and 2 bases from J, the junction kept 2 bases outside the gene matches.

The rearrangement joins TRBV24-1 to TRBJ2-3; 8 bases match TRBD1. The CDR3 covers 13 residues. Germline trimming cut 9 bases from V and 6 bases from J; bases unmatched to any gene: 7. Germline V gene data show CDR1 as KGHDR and CDR2 as SFDVKD. The CDR3 region is CATGTGSGDTQYF. The CDR3 DNA follows: TGTGCCACCGGGACAGGTTCGGGGGATACGCAGTATTTT.

The V gene is TRBV7-9, the J gene TRBJ1-1; D is ambiguous. Germline-derived CDR1 and CDR2 are SEHNR and FQNEAQ (reference sequence). The CDR3 length is 13 residues. V was clipped by 6 bases and J by 0 bases, with 8 bases between them. The CDR3 protein is CASRFDMNTEAFF. Written as DNA, the CDR3 is TGTGCCAGCAGATTCGACATGAACACTGAAGCTTTCTTT.

The rearrangement uses TRBV5-1 and TRBJ1-2, with D possibly matching TRBD1 (5 bases). Per the germline V gene, CDR1 is SGHRS and CDR2 is YFSETQ. Trimming cost V 0 bases and J 6 bases, with 9 bases left between them. The CDR3 covers 13 residues. In nucleotides, the CDR3 is TGCGCCAGCAGCTTGGCGTCGGGGGATGGCTACACCTTC. It codes for CASSLASGDGYTF.

The chain employs TRBV7-6 and TRBJ2-5; no clear D gene. Germline values: CDR1 SGHVS, CDR2 FNYEAQ. V lost 0 bases and J lost 5, with 16 bases in between. The CDR3 has 16 amino acids. CDR3: CASSLAWVAVQETQYF. CDR3 DNA sequence: TGTGCCAGCAGCTTAGCGTGGGTGGCAGTACAGGAGACCCAGTACTTC.

The rearrangement links TRBV12-3 or TRBV12-4 to TRBJ2-7, with D possibly being TRBD2 (6 bases). The length of the CDR3 is 13 residues. V was trimmed by 5 bases and J by 3 bases, leaving 11 bases between them. Written as DNA, the CDR3 is TGTGCCAGCAGTGGAGGGACCGTCTACGAGCAGTACTTC. Its translation is CASSGGTVYEQYF.

The rearrangement links TRBV6-5 to TRBJ1-3; no reliable D call. The length of the CDR3 is 15 residues. Germline V gene sequence: CDR1 MNHEY, CDR2 SVGAGI. V lost 4 bases and J 0 bases, leaving 10 bases between the germline ends. The CDR3 loop is CASSLDGRSGNTIYF. The CDR3 nucleotides are TGTGCCAGCAGTTTGGACGGTCGCTCTGGAAACACCATATATTTT.

In this sample, this clone turned up once. The chain has TRBV5-6 and TRBJ2-1; 7 nucleotides match TRBD2. Germline V gene sequence: CDR1 SGHDT, CDR2 YYEEEE. Losses at the gene ends were 2 bases for V and 6 bases for J; bases not matched to a gene: 5. The CDR3 runs 14 residues. CDR3 nucleotide sequence: TGTGCCAGCAGCTTAGTAGGCGGGAGCAATGAGCAGTTCTTC. Protein sequence: CASSLVGGSNEQFF. Variable domain in full (rest from reference TRBV5-6 and TRBJ2-1): DAGVTQSPTHLIKTRGQQVTLRCSPKSGHDTVSWYQQALGQGPQFIFQYYEEEERQRGNFPDRFSGHQFPNYSSELNVNALLLGDSALYLCASSLVGGSNEQFFGPGTRLTVL.

The chain carries TRBV11-2 and TRBJ1-4; maybe TRBD1 (5 bases). V was shortened by 2 bases and J by 5 bases, with 12 bases between the two germline ends. The V gene's germline CDR1 is SGHAT and CDR2 FQNNGV. The CDR3 length is 15 residues. The CDR3 loop is CASSLSVGDNEKLFF. The CDR3 DNA reads as TGTGCCAGCAGCTTATCAGTGGGGGACAATGAAAAACTGTTTTTT.

Here the CDR3 reads CASSWTSGEYNEQFF. The CDR3 DNA follows: TGCGCCAGCAGTTGGACTAGCGGGGAATACAATGAGCAGTTCTTC. The rearrangement uses TRBV10-2 and TRBJ2-1; 12 nucleotides line up with TRBD2. CDR1 is WSHSY and CDR2 is SAAADI in the germline V gene. The ends lost 5 bases at V and 4 bases at J; junction bases unmatched: 3. The CDR3 is made up of 15 amino acids.

The chain uses TRBV15 and TRBJ2-7; D unresolved. CDR1 and CDR2 from the germline V gene are LNHNV and YYDKDF (reference sequence). The CDR3 runs to 15 residues. Trimming stripped 0 bases from V and 2 bases from J, with 11 bases between. The CDR3 DNA follows: TGTGCCACCAGCAGAGATCATCGCAGGCCCTACGAGCAGTACTTC. Translating it yields CATSRDHRRPYEQYF. The full variable domain, rest sourced from reference TRBV15 and TRBJ2-7, is DAMVIQNPRYQVTQFGKPVTLSCSQTLNHNVMYWYQQKSSQAPKLLFHYYDKDFNNEADTPDNFQSRRPNTSFCFLDIRSPGLGDTAMYLCATSRDHRRPYEQYFGPGTRLTVT.

The chain carries TRBV7-8 and TRBJ2-3; 8 nucleotides align to TRBD2. The CDR3 is 15 residues long. Germline CDR1 is SGHVS and CDR2 is FQNEAQ. The V gene end was trimmed by 9 bases and the J gene end by 2 bases; junction bases not matched to a gene: 10. In DNA form, the CDR3 reads TGTGCCAGTTCCTGGGTAGCGGGATACACAGATACGCAGTATTTT. Protein sequence: CASSWVAGYTDTQYF.

V is TRBV7-9 and J is TRBJ1-1; no clear D. From germline, CDR1 is SEHNR and CDR2 FQNEAQ (reference sequence). The V end lost 5 bases, the J end lost 11 bases, and 15 bases lay between the germline ends. The CDR3 totals 12 residues. CDR3 sequence reads: CASSLWQRAAFF. In DNA, the CDR3 is TGTGCCAGCAGCCTTTGGCAGCGGGCGGCTTTCTTT.

This clone was found a few times. This chain uses TRBV9 with TRBJ2-1; D ambiguous. Germline values: CDR1 SGDLS, CDR2 YYNGEE. This CDR3 region has 12 residues. Between the trimmed V and J ends, which lost 3 bases and 6 bases, there was a span of 7 bases. The DNA of the CDR3 is TGTGCCAGCAGCGGAGTTACCAATGAGCAGTTCTTC. This encodes CASSGVTNEQFF.